These 5 T cell receptor beta chains were all obtained from the same sample, sequenced in a study of T-cell memory formation after mild COVID-19. TCRdb re-called the 5' RACE reads with MiXCR, one entry per CDR3 protein. The sample includes approximately 350,000 distinct CDR3 sequences, 25% to 30% of them seen just once. The source material was PBMCs or a T cell subset sorted from them (not recorded which). The source of these receptors is an adult woman who had mild COVID-19 (a few samples of this study predate the infection). Cell type and time point are not known.

This rearrangement joins TRBV6-5 to TRBJ1-2; D possibly corresponds to TRBD1 (5 bases). The V and J ends lost 6 bases and 7 bases respectively, with 18 bases between them. The CDR3 has 14 amino acids. The V gene's germline CDR1 is MNHEY and CDR2 SVGAGI. CDR3 DNA sequence: TGTGCCAGCAGCCCGGGACTCAGGATAGGTGGCTACACCTTC. This encodes CASSPGLRIGGYTF.

The chain links TRBV5-6 to TRBJ2-7; D is uncertain. The germline V and J ends were trimmed by 0 bases and 4 bases, with 14 bases remaining between them. Germline-derived CDR1 and CDR2 are SGHDT and YYEEEE. This CDR3 has 15 residues. CDR3 sequence: CASSLALGRAYEQYF. CDR3 DNA sequence: TGTGCCAGCAGCTTGGCCTTGGGAAGGGCTTACGAGCAGTACTTC.

This chain uses TRBV7-8 with TRBJ2-2; TRBD2 aligns across 9 bases. Germline V gene sequence: CDR1 SGHVS, CDR2 FQNEAQ. This CDR3 has 15 residues. The junction had 7 bases not matched to a gene; V was cut back by 6 bases and J by 5 bases. CDR3 coding DNA: TGTGCCAGCAGTCGGGCGGGAGGGGTAACCGGGGAGCTGTTTTTT. Amino acid sequence: CASSRAGGVTGELFF.

The chain links TRBV18 to TRBJ1-2; no reliable D call. Germline V gene lookup returns CDR1 KGHSH and CDR2 LQKENI. The V end lost 10 bases, the J end lost 1 base, and 19 bases lay between the germline ends. This CDR3 spans 15 amino acids. CDR3 DNA: TGTGCCAACTTGGGAGCCGGCGGGGATAACTATGGCTACACCTTC. Translated, it gives CANLGAGGDNYGYTF.

The V gene is TRBV6-1, the J gene TRBJ2-7; TRBD1 aligns across 7 bases. Losses at the gene ends were 4 bases for V and 4 bases for J; bases not matched to a gene: 13. Germline V gives CDR1 MNHNS, CDR2 SASEGT. This CDR3 comprises 16 residues. CDR3 region: CASSVAPRDSLYEQYF. The CDR3, as DNA: TGTGCCAGCAGTGTAGCTCCCCGGGACAGTCTTTACGAGCAGTACTTC.